Listed below are T cell receptor beta chains from one sample, sequenced in a study of blood T cell repertoires in COVID-19. Some clones are missing from TCRdb's copy, which holds only in-frame ones; the method was immunoSEQ multiplex PCR. The sample gives 490,000 or so clones, 70% to 90% of which show up once; approximately 8% is in the top ten. The sequenced sample consisted of PBMCs or T cells enriched from blood (not recorded which). The receptors derive from a woman aged 60-75 years who had recovered from COVID-19. Both conserved end residues are part of each CDR3. Each record gives: clone size, V gene, D gene, J gene, CDR3 protein, CDR3 DNA. A D gene is named only where the DNA matches it firmly. Expanded clones get a size class; other rows say once, few or many, or leave the size out.

abundance: -
v_gene: TRBV15
d_gene: -
j_gene: TRBJ2-1
CDR3aa: CATFQLNEQFF
CDR3nt: TGTGCCACCTTCCAGTTGAATGAGCAGTTCTTC

abundance: once
v_gene: TRBV2
d_gene: -
j_gene: TRBJ1-5
CDR3aa: CASSEAGTVNQPQHF
CDR3nt: TGTGCCAGCAGTGAAGCCGGAACAGTGAATCAGCCCCAGCATTTT

abundance: -
v_gene: TRBV7-2
d_gene: -
j_gene: TRBJ2-3
CDR3aa: CASSFTGPPILTDTQYF
CDR3nt: TGTGCCAGCAGCTTTACAGGGCCCCCAATACTCACAGATACGCAGTATTTT

abundance: once
v_gene: TRBV29-1
d_gene: -
j_gene: TRBJ2-5
CDR3aa: CSVEEPGKQETQYF
CDR3nt: TGCAGCGTTGAAGAGCCGGGAAAGCAAGAGACCCAGTACTTC

abundance: -
v_gene: TRBV28
d_gene: TRBD1
j_gene: TRBJ1-1
CDR3aa: CASSRQGAPEAFF
CDR3nt: TGTGCCAGCAGTCGACAGGGGGCCCCTGAAGCTTTCTTT

abundance: -
v_gene: TRBV5-5
d_gene: -
j_gene: TRBJ1-3
CDR3aa: CASSLVGGASGNTIYF
CDR3nt: TGTGCCAGCAGCTTGGTCGGGGGGGCTTCTGGAAACACCATATATTTT

abundance: -
v_gene: TRBV2
d_gene: TRBD1
j_gene: TRBJ2-7
CDR3aa: CATARDRLYEQYF
CDR3nt: TGTGCCACCGCCCGGGACAGACTCTACGAGCAGTACTTC

abundance: -
v_gene: TRBV2
d_gene: TRBD1
j_gene: TRBJ1-1
CDR3aa: CASTRQGGPYFEAFF
CDR3nt: TGTGCCAGCACCCGACAGGGGGGGCCATATTTTGAAGCTTTCTTT

abundance: -
v_gene: TRBV19
d_gene: TRBD1
j_gene: TRBJ2-2
CDR3aa: CASRRQGERNTGELFF
CDR3nt: TGTGCCAGTAGGCGGCAGGGGGAACGTAACACCGGGGAGCTGTTTTTT

abundance: -
v_gene: TRBV12-3/TRBV12-4
d_gene: -
j_gene: TRBJ1-3
CDR3aa: CASTPQAGNTIYF
CDR3nt: TGTGCCAGCACCCCTCAGGCTGGAAACACCATATATTTT

abundance: -
v_gene: TRBV9
d_gene: TRBD1
j_gene: TRBJ2-2
CDR3aa: CASSHGTGVGELFF
CDR3nt: TGTGCCAGCAGCCACGGGACAGGGGTCGGGGAGCTGTTTTTT

abundance: -
v_gene: TRBV4-1
d_gene: -
j_gene: TRBJ1-5
CDR3aa: CASSQYPRSNQPQHF
CDR3nt: TGCGCCAGCAGCCAATATCCCAGGAGCAATCAGCCCCAGCATTTT

abundance: -
v_gene: TRBV5-4
d_gene: TRBD1
j_gene: TRBJ2-3
CDR3aa: CASRLAGGTDTQYF
CDR3nt: TGTGCCAGCAGGTTGGCAGGGGGAACAGATACGCAGTATTTT

abundance: -
v_gene: TRBV24-1
d_gene: TRBD1
j_gene: TRBJ1-1
CDR3aa: CATSGQVGGSTEAFF
CDR3nt: TGTGCCACCTCGGGACAGGTAGGAGGCAGCACTGAAGCTTTCTTT

abundance: -
v_gene: TRBV28
d_gene: -
j_gene: TRBJ1-4
CDR3aa: CASSFQGVDEKLFF
CDR3nt: TGTGCCAGCAGTTTCCAGGGTGTTGATGAAAAACTGTTTTTT

abundance: -
v_gene: TRBV6-1
d_gene: TRBD1
j_gene: TRBJ2-7
CDR3aa: CASSDRDSLNEQYF
CDR3nt: TGTGCCAGCAGTGATAGGGACAGCCTCAACGAGCAGTACTTC

abundance: -
v_gene: TRBV4-1
d_gene: -
j_gene: TRBJ1-2
CDR3aa: CASSQDLGRAYGYTF
CDR3nt: TGCGCCAGCAGCCAAGATCTAGGGAGGGCCTATGGCTACACCTTC

abundance: -
v_gene: TRBV2
d_gene: TRBD2
j_gene: TRBJ2-5
CDR3aa: CASKTSGGYQETQYF
CDR3nt: TGTGCCAGCAAAACTAGCGGGGGGTACCAAGAGACCCAGTACTTC

abundance: -
v_gene: TRBV4-1
d_gene: -
j_gene: TRBJ2-2
CDR3aa: CASSLNRGGTGELFF
CDR3nt: TGCGCCAGCAGCCTTAATCGGGGAGGCACCGGGGAGCTGTTTTTT

abundance: -
v_gene: TRBV7-2
d_gene: -
j_gene: TRBJ2-7
CDR3aa: CASSLDRESEQYF
CDR3nt: TGTGCCAGCAGCTTAGACAGGGAAAGCGAGCAGTACTTC

abundance: few
v_gene: TRBV19
d_gene: TRBD1
j_gene: TRBJ1-6
CDR3aa: CASSILDRENSPLHF
CDR3nt: TGTGCCAGTAGTATTCTGGACAGGGAAAATTCACCCCTCCACTTT

abundance: -
v_gene: TRBV29-1
d_gene: -
j_gene: TRBJ2-4
CDR3aa: CSVGRATGQNRGSKNIQYF
CDR3nt: TGCAGCGTGGGGCGGGCGACAGGTCAAAACCGGGGCAGCAAAAACATTCAGTACTTC

abundance: -
v_gene: TRBV6-5
d_gene: TRBD1
j_gene: TRBJ2-7
CDR3aa: CASKVGTGFAYEQYF
CDR3nt: TGTGCCAGCAAGGTGGGGACAGGGTTCGCCTACGAGCAGTACTTC

abundance: -
v_gene: TRBV24-1
d_gene: TRBD2
j_gene: TRBJ2-3
CDR3aa: CATAPTSGGATDTQYF
CDR3nt: TGTGCCACCGCCCCCACTAGCGGGGGGGCCACAGATACGCAGTATTTT

abundance: -
v_gene: TRBV6-4
d_gene: TRBD1
j_gene: TRBJ1-2
CDR3aa: CASSVAGTGYGYTF
CDR3nt: TGTGCCAGCAGTGTTGCCGGGACAGGCTATGGCTACACCTTC

abundance: -
v_gene: TRBV11-3
d_gene: TRBD1
j_gene: TRBJ2-7
CDR3aa: CASSLGQGELYEQYF
CDR3nt: TGTGCCAGCAGCTTAGGACAGGGGGAGCTCTACGAGCAGTACTTC

abundance: -
v_gene: TRBV24-1
d_gene: TRBD1
j_gene: TRBJ1-5
CDR3aa: CATSGDRRNQPQHF
CDR3nt: TGTGCCACCAGTGGGGACAGAAGAAATCAGCCCCAGCATTTT

abundance: -
v_gene: TRBV15
d_gene: -
j_gene: TRBJ1-5
CDR3aa: CATSREQYSNQPQHF
CDR3nt: TGTGCCACCAGCAGAGAACAGTATAGCAATCAGCCCCAGCATTTT

abundance: few
v_gene: TRBV28
d_gene: -
j_gene: TRBJ1-5
CDR3aa: CASSFLVLYSNQPQHF
CDR3nt: TGTGCCAGCAGTTTCCTAGTCCTTTATAGCAATCAGCCCCAGCATTTT

abundance: -
v_gene: TRBV30
d_gene: -
j_gene: TRBJ1-6
CDR3aa: CAWSVGGSGNSPLHF
CDR3nt: TGTGCCTGGAGTGTAGGAGGCTCGGGGAATTCACCCCTCCACTTT

abundance: -
v_gene: TRBV15
d_gene: TRBD1
j_gene: TRBJ2-6
CDR3aa: CASWSDETGGISGANVLTF
CDR3nt: TGTGCCAGTTGGTCTGACGAGACAGGGGGCATCTCTGGGGCCAACGTCCTGACTTTC

abundance: -
v_gene: TRBV6-5
d_gene: TRBD1
j_gene: TRBJ1-1
CDR3aa: CASTQGVEAFF
CDR3nt: TGTGCCAGCACACAGGGGGTTGAAGCTTTCTTT

abundance: -
v_gene: TRBV5-4
d_gene: TRBD2
j_gene: TRBJ2-1
CDR3aa: CASSLEGLAGVNEQFF
CDR3nt: TGTGCCAGCAGCTTGGAGGGACTAGCGGGGGTCAATGAGCAGTTCTTC

abundance: once
v_gene: TRBV18
d_gene: -
j_gene: TRBJ1-6
CDR3aa: CASSPGQGGAPLHF
CDR3nt: TGTGCCAGCTCACCAGGCCAGGGTGGAGCACCCCTCCACTTT

abundance: -
v_gene: TRBV6-5
d_gene: TRBD2
j_gene: TRBJ2-5
CDR3aa: CASRLGGQETQYF
CDR3nt: TGTGCCAGCAGGCTGGGGGGGCAAGAGACCCAGTACTTC

abundance: -
v_gene: TRBV5-8
d_gene: -
j_gene: TRBJ1-1
CDR3aa: CASSGRATGGAFF
CDR3nt: TGTGCCAGCAGCGGCAGGGCTACTGGTGGCGCTTTCTTT

abundance: -
v_gene: TRBV18
d_gene: TRBD1
j_gene: TRBJ2-7
CDR3aa: CASSPKPGQYYEQYF
CDR3nt: TGTGCCAGCTCACCAAAGCCGGGACAGTACTACGAGCAGTACTTC

abundance: once
v_gene: TRBV5-4
d_gene: -
j_gene: TRBJ2-1
CDR3aa: CASSLGGKRSYNEQFF
CDR3nt: TGTGCCAGCAGCTTGGGGGGAAAGCGGTCCTACAATGAGCAGTTCTTC

abundance: -
v_gene: TRBV14
d_gene: -
j_gene: TRBJ1-4
CDR3aa: CASSPQGRGEKLFF
CDR3nt: TGTGCCAGCAGCCCTCAGGGGAGGGGAGAAAAACTGTTTTTT

abundance: -
v_gene: TRBV27
d_gene: -
j_gene: TRBJ1-5
CDR3aa: CASSLQTGYGQPQHF
CDR3nt: TGTGCCAGCAGTTTACAAACAGGGTACGGTCAGCCCCAGCATTTT

abundance: -
v_gene: TRBV24-1
d_gene: -
j_gene: TRBJ2-5
CDR3aa: CATAMRGREQETQYF
CDR3nt: TGTGCCACCGCAATGCGGGGACGGGAGCAAGAGACCCAGTACTTC

abundance: -
v_gene: TRBV10-3
d_gene: -
j_gene: TRBJ2-3
CDR3aa: CAIRISGWADTQYF
CDR3nt: TGTGCCATCAGGATAAGCGGGTGGGCAGATACGCAGTATTTT

abundance: few
v_gene: TRBV3-1/TRBV3-2
d_gene: -
j_gene: TRBJ2-7
CDR3aa: CASSFGVANSYEQYF
CDR3nt: TGTGCCAGCAGCTTTGGAGTGGCGAACTCCTACGAGCAGTACTTC

abundance: -
v_gene: TRBV5-1
d_gene: TRBD1
j_gene: TRBJ2-7
CDR3aa: CASRTGGHYEQYF
CDR3nt: TGCGCCAGCCGGACAGGGGGACACTACGAGCAGTACTTC

abundance: -
v_gene: TRBV19
d_gene: TRBD1
j_gene: TRBJ2-1
CDR3aa: CASRPDRGYNEQFF
CDR3nt: TGTGCCAGTAGACCGGACAGGGGGTACAATGAGCAGTTCTTC